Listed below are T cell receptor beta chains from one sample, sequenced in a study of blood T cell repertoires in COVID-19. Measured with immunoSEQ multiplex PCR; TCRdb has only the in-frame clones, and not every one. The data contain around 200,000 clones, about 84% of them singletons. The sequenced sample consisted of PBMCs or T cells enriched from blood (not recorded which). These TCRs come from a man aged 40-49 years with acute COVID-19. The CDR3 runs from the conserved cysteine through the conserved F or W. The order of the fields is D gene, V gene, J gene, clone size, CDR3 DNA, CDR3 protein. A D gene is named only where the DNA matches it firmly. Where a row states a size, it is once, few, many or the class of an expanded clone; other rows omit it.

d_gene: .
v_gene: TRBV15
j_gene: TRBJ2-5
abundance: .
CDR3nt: TGTGCCACCAGCTGGCGAGGGAGTGGAGAGACCCAGTACTTC
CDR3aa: CATSWRGSGETQYF

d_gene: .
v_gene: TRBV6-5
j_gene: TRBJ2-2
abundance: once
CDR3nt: TGTGCCAGCAGTTACTGGGGCGACGGGGAGCTGTTTTTT
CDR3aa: CASSYWGDGELFF

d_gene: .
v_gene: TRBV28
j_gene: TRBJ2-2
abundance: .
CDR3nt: TGTGCCAGCAGTCCGGGACAGAACACCGGGGAGCTGTTTTTT
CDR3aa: CASSPGQNTGELFF

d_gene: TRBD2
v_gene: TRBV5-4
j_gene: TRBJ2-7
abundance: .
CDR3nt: TGTGCCAGCAGCTTGACTACCGGGACTAGCTTTTACGAGCAGTACTTC
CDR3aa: CASSLTTGTSFYEQYF

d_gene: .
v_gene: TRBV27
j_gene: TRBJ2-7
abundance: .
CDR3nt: TGTGCCAGCAGTTTAACGGAGTACTACGAGCAGTACTTC
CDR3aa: CASSLTEYYEQYF

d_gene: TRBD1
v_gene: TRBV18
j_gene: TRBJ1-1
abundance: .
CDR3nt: TGTGCCAGCTCACCGGGGACAGGGGTTACCACTGAAGCTTTCTTT
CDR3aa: CASSPGTGVTTEAFF

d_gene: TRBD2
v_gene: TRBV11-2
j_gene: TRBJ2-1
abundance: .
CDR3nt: TGTGCCAGCAGCACTCTCACTAGCGGGAGGGCCTTAGATGAGCAGTTCTTC
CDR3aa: CASSTLTSGRALDEQFF

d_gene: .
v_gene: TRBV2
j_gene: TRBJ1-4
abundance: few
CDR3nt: TGTGCCAGCAGCCGAACAGACGCAACTAATGAAAAACTGTTTTTT
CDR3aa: CASSRTDATNEKLFF

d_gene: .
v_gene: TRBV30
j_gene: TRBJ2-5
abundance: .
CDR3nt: TGTGCCTGGAGTGTCGGGGAGACCCAGTACTTC
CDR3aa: CAWSVGETQYF

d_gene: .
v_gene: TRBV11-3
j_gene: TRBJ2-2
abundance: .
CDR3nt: TGTGCCAGCAGCTCTAACACCGGGGAGCTGTTTTTT
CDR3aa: CASSSNTGELFF

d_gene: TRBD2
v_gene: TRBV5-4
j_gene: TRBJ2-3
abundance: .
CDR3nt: TGTGCCAGCAGCCTTAGAGCGGGAGGCACAGATACGCAGTATTTT
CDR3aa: CASSLRAGGTDTQYF

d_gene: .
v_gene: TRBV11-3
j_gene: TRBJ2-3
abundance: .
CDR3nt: TGTGCCAGCAGCTCGACAGGTATTAGCACAGATACGCAGTATTTT
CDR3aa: CASSSTGISTDTQYF

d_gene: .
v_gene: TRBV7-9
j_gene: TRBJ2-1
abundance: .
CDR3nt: TGTGCCAGCTCGGGGGGCCTGAACAATGAGCAGTTCTTC
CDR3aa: CASSGGLNNEQFF

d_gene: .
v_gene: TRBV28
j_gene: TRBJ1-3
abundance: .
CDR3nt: TGTGCCAGCAGTTTGTCTGGGCACTCTGGAAACACCATATATTTT
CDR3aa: CASSLSGHSGNTIYF

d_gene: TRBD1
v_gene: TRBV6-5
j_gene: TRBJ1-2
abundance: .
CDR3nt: TGTGCCAGCGTACCCGGGACAGGCGCTGGCTACACCTTC
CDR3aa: CASVPGTGAGYTF

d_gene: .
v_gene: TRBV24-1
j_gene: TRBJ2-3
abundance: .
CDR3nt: TGTGCCACCAGTTCCAGGGGTATCACAGATACGCAGTATTTT
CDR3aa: CATSSRGITDTQYF

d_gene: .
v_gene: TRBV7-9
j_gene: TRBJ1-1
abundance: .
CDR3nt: TGTGCCAGCAGCTCTTGGGGACACGGCACTGAAGCTTTCTTT
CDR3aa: CASSSWGHGTEAFF

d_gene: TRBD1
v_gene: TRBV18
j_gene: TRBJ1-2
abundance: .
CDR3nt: TGTGCCAGCTCACCTCGACAGGGTGTAGGTGGCTACACCTTC
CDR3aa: CASSPRQGVGGYTF

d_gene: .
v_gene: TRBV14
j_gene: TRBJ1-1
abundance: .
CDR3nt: TGTGCCAGCAGCCTAACAGGGAACACTGAAGCTTTCTTT
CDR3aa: CASSLTGNTEAFF

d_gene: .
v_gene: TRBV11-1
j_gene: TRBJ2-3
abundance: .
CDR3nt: TGTGCCAGCAGCTTAAGGGGGGGGTTGGCTGATACGCAGTATTTT
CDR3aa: CASSLRGGLADTQYF

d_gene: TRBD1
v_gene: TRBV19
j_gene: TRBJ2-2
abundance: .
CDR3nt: TGTGCCAGTTCCCCCCCGGACAGGGTGTACACCGGGGAGCTGTTTTTT
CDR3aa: CASSPPDRVYTGELFF

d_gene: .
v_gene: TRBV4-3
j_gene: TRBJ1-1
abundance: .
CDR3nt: TGCGCCAGCAGCCAAGAGGAGTTGAACACTGAAGCTTTCTTT
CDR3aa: CASSQEELNTEAFF

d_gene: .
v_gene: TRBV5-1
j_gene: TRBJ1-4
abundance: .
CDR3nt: TGCGCCAGCAGCCGGGAGGGAGAACTGTTTTTT
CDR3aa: CASSREGELFF

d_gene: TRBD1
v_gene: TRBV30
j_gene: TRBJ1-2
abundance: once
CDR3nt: TGTGCCTGGAGGGGACAGGTTAATTCTCGCTATGGCTACACCTTC
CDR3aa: CAWRGQVNSRYGYTF

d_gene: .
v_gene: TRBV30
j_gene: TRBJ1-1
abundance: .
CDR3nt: TGTGCCTCCGGGACTTGGTACACTGAAGCTTTCTTT
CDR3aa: CASGTWYTEAFF

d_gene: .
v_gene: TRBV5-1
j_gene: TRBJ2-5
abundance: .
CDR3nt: TGCGCCAGCAGCTCCGGGACACCCCTGGAGACCCAGTACTTC
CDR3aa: CASSSGTPLETQYF

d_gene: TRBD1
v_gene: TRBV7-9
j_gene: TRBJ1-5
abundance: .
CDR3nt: TGTGCCAGCAGCTATATCGGGACAGAAGGGTATCAGCCCCAGCATTTT
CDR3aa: CASSYIGTEGYQPQHF

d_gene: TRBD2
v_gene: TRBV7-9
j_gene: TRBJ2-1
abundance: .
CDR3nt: TGTGCCAGCAGCCAATGGCTAGCGGGAGGCTTCAATGAGCAGTTCTTC
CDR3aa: CASSQWLAGGFNEQFF

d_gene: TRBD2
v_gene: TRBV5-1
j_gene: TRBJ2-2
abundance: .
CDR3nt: TGCGCCAGCAGCTTGCTAGCGGGGGACACCGGGGAGCTGTTTTTT
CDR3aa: CASSLLAGDTGELFF

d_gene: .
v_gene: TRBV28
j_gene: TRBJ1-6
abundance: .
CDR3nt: TGTGCCAGCCTATCGGGTGCGGGGAATTCACCCCTCCACTTT
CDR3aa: CASLSGAGNSPLHF

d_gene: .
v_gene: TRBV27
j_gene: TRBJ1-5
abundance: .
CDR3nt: TGTGCCAGCAAGTCGGGGGGCCCATACGGCCCGCCCCAGCATTTT
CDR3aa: CASKSGGPYGPPQHF

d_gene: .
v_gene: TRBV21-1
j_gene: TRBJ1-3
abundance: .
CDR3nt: TGTGCCAGCGTCCCTCGGGTAGCTGGAAACACCATATATTTT
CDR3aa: CASVPRVAGNTIYF

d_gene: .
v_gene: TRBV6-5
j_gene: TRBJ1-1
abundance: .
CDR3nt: TGTGCCAGCAGTCCTCGGACGGGAGTGAACACTGAAGCTTTCTTT
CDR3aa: CASSPRTGVNTEAFF

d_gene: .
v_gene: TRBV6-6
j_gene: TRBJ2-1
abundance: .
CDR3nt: TGTGCCAGCAGTCCGGTGGACAATGAGCAGTTCTTC
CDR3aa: CASSPVDNEQFF

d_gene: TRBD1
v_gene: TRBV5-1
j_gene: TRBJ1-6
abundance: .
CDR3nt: TGCGCCAGCAGCTTGGGAGGGGGACAGAACTATAATTCACCCCTCCACTTT
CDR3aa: CASSLGGGQNYNSPLHF

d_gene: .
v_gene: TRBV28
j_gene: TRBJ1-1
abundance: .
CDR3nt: TGTGCCAGCAGTCTACCCGCGCCCGCTGGAGCTTTCTTT
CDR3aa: CASSLPAPAGAFF

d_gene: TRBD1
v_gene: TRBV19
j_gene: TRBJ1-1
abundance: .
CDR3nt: TGTGCCAGTGGAGACAGGGTCGGGGGCACTGAAGCTTTCTTT
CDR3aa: CASGDRVGGTEAFF

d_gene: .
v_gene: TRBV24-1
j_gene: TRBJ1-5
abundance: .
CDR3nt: TGTGCCACCAGTGATTCGGGGGAGGGGGGCGGTCAGCCCCAGCATTTT
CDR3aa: CATSDSGEGGGQPQHF

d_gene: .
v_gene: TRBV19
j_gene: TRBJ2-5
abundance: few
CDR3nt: TGTGCCAGTAGTCCCACCGGGGGTTTATTCGAGACCCAGTACTTC
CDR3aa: CASSPTGGLFETQYF

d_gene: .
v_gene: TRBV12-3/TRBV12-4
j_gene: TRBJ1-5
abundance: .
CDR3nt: TGTGCCAGCAGGGAACAGGTACGTCAGCCCCAGCATTTT
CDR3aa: CASREQVRQPQHF

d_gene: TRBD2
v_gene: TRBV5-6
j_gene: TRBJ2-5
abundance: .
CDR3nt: TGTGCCAGCAGCGCCCCCGGGGGAGGGTGGGAGACCCAGTACTTC
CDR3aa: CASSAPGGGWETQYF

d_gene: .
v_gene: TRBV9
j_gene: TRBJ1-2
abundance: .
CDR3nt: TGTGCCAGCAGCGTTGGGACTGACTATGGCTACACCTTC
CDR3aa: CASSVGTDYGYTF

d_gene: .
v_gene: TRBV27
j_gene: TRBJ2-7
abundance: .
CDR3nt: TGTGCCAGCAGTTTATCCGCTACAGGCTCCGAGCAGTACTTC
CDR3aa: CASSLSATGSEQYF

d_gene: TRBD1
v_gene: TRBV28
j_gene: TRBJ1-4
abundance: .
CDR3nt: TGTGCCACCGGGACAGGAGGTAATGAAAAACTGTTTTTT
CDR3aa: CATGTGGNEKLFF

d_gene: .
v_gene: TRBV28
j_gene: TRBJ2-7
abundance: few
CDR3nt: TGTGCCAGCAGTTTAAACAGGCCATCTTACGAGCAGTACTTC
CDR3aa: CASSLNRPSYEQYF

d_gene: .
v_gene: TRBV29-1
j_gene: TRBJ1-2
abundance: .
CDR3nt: TGCAGCGCCTCAGAGGCCGGAGAGAGAGGCTACACCTTC
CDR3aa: CSASEAGERGYTF

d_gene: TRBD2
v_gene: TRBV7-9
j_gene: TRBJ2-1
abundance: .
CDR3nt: TGTGCCAGCAGCTTAGGGGGCGGTAGCGGGAGGTTTTCCAATGAGCAGTTCTTC
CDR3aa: CASSLGGGSGRFSNEQFF

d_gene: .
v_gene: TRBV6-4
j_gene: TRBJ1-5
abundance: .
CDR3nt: TGTGCCAGCAGTCGGGAAGTCAATCAGCCCCAGCATTTT
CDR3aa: CASSREVNQPQHF

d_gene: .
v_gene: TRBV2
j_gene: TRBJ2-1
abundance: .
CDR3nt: TGTGCCAGCAGGCGCCCAGGGTCTGATGAGCAGTTCTTC
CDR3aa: CASRRPGSDEQFF

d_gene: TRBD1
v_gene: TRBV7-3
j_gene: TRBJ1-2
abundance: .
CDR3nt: TGTGCCAGCAGCTTAGACAGGGGCTATGGCTACACCTTC
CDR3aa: CASSLDRGYGYTF

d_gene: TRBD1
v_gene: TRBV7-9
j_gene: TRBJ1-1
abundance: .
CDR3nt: TGTGCCAGCAGCTTAGAACAGGGGGACACTGAAGCTTTCTTT
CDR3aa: CASSLEQGDTEAFF

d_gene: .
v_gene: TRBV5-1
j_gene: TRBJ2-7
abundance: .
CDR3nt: TGCGCCAGCAGTCAGGAGGGGGAGGGGATCTACGAGCAGTACTTC
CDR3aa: CASSQEGEGIYEQYF

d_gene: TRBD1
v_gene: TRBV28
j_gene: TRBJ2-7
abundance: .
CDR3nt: TGTGCCAGCAGTTTAAGTTGGGGGACAGGGAGCTACGAGCAGTACTTC
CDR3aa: CASSLSWGTGSYEQYF

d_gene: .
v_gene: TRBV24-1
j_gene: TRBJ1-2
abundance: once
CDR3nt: TGTGCCACCTCTAATAGGGGATCAGAGGGCTACACCTTC
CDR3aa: CATSNRGSEGYTF

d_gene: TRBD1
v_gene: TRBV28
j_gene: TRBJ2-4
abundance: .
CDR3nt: TGTGCCAGCAGTCCGTACTCCCGGACAGGGGAGAACATTCAGTACTTC
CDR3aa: CASSPYSRTGENIQYF